Presented here are 6 T cell receptor beta chains from one specimen sequenced in a study of cytomegalovirus exposure and HLA in healthy donors. PCR involved 60 Vbeta and 13 Jbeta primers. Sequenced by immunoSEQ multiplex PCR; TCRdb stores in-frame clones only, minus some. This table lists 40,000 to 60,000 clones. Source material: PBMCs. The receptors shown here come from a man in his forties or fifties in good health and CMV-seropositive.

The chain combines TRBV10-2 with TRBJ2-7; 11 bases line up with TRBD2. This CDR3 is built from 15 residues. The trim removed 7 bases at V and 4 bases at J, leaving 9 bases unmatched. Germline CDR1 and CDR2: WSHSY and SAAADI. This CDR3 is CASKTSGKGTYEQYF. The CDR3 nucleotides read TGCGCCAGCAAGACTAGCGGGAAAGGAACGTACGAGCAGTACTTC.

V and J are TRBV6-1 and TRBJ1-6; D remains unclear. Trimming took 1 base from V and 7 from J, leaving 8 bases between them. The CDR3 totals 14 residues. Germline CDR1 is MNHNS and CDR2 is SASEGT. In DNA, the CDR3 is TGTGCCAGCAGTGAAGACGAGGGAAATTCACCCCTCCACTTT. Translating it yields CASSEDEGNSPLHF.

The CDR3 nucleotides read TGTGCCAGCAGTGCCTTAAGCGGGAGGTCCTCCTACGAGCAGTACTTC. Amino acid sequence: CASSALSGRSSYEQYF. This chain connects TRBV2 to TRBJ2-7; 9 nucleotides match TRBD2. This CDR3 is 16 amino acids long. V lost 4 bases to trimming and J lost 0 bases; unmatched junction nucleotides: 7. CDR1 and CDR2 from the germline V gene are SNHLY and FYNNEI.

The gene calls are TRBV30 and TRBJ2-3; 13 nucleotides match TRBD2. Trimming cost V 0 bases and J 0 bases; bases outside gene matches: 15. This CDR3 region has 21 residues. CDR1 is GTSNPN and CDR2 is SVGIG in the germline V gene (reference sequence). Here the CDR3 DNA reads TGTGCCTGGAGTGTACGTCGGACTAGCGGGAGAGCTTCCCCGAGCACAGATACGCAGTATTTT. Protein product: CAWSVRRTSGRASPSTDTQYF.

The chain links TRBV11-3 to TRBJ2-1, with TRBD2 matching over 16 bases. Trimming cost V 5 bases and J 6 bases; bases outside gene matches: 10. The CDR3 runs to 18 residues. CDR1 and CDR2 from the germline V gene are SGHNT and YENEEA. CDR3 in DNA: TGTGCCAGCAGCGGACCAGGGACTAGCGGGAGGGAGGCCAATGAGCAGTTCTTC. As protein: CASSGPGTSGREANEQFF.

V is TRBV5-8 and J is TRBJ1-5; 7 bases line up with TRBD1. Germline CDR1 is SGHTS and CDR2 is YDEGEE. The CDR3 covers 14 residues. The V and J ends lost 5 bases and 10 bases, in that order; junction bases with no gene match: 12. CDR3 region: CASSKWDSRLPQHF. The CDR3 region has the DNA TGTGCCAGCAGTAAATGGGACAGCCGACTACCCCAGCATTTT.